These 16 T cell receptor beta chains were all obtained from the same sample, sequenced in a study of CD8+CD57+ T cells in acquired aplastic anemia. The use of genomic DNA as template underpinned the TCR beta VDJ and CDR3 profiling. TCRdb re-called the reads through MiXCR, storing one row per CDR3 protein. Of around 150,000 distinct CDR3 sequences listed, less than 60% were seen once; the top ten hold approximately 2.8%. Those patients picked for sequencing had displayed CD8+CD57+ cell expansion on flow cytometry. The sequenced material came from sorted CD4+, CD8+, or CD8+CD57+ T cells (not recorded which) from PBMCs. The receptor set was obtained from a human donor with aplastic anemia.

The V gene is TRBV10-3, the J gene TRBJ2-7; 9 nucleotides align to TRBD1. The CDR3 is 15 residues long. Unmatched junction bases numbered 10, after V lost 6 bases and J lost 4 bases. The germline V gene encodes CDR1 ENHRY and CDR2 SYGVKD. CDR3 sequence (DNA): TGTGCCATCAGCGGGACAGGGAGTGGGCTTTACGAGCAGTACTTC. It yields the protein CAISGTGSGLYEQYF.

This clonotype showed up just a few times. The chain carries TRBV2 and TRBJ1-4; 7 nucleotides align to TRBD1. The CDR3 sequence is 14 residues long. Germline loops: CDR1 SNHLY, CDR2 FYNNEI. Trimming at V came to 7 bases and at J to 10 bases, leaving 12 bases not matched to a gene. CDR3 in DNA: TGTGCCAGCATCTTCACAGGGGAGTCGGGAAAACTGTTTTTT. The encoded protein is CASIFTGESGKLFF.

This clonotype was seen at least ten times. The rearrangement joins TRBV29-1 to TRBJ1-1; D gene unclear. This CDR3 has 11 amino acids. V was clipped by 4 bases and J by 8 bases, with 11 bases between them. CDR1 and CDR2 (germline): SQVTM, ANQGSEA. CDR3 nucleotide sequence: TGCAGCGTTGTCCGGAATCGCGAAGCTTTCTTT. Translating gives CSVVRNREAFF.

This clonotype has more than one count but fewer than ten. V and J are TRBV29-1 and TRBJ2-7, with D uncertain. The ends were cut back, 5 bases at V and 4 bases at J, with 15 bases in the middle. This CDR3 spans 13 amino acids. Germline V gives CDR1 SQVTM, CDR2 ANQGSEA. CDR3 in DNA: TGCAGCGTTTCGATCGGGTTGTCGTACGAGCAGTACTTC. It encodes CSVSIGLSYEQYF.

The chain couples TRBV2 to TRBJ2-1, with no clear D. Germline CDR1 SNHLY, CDR2 FYNNEI. The germline V and J ends were trimmed by 3 bases and 14 bases, with 14 bases remaining between them. The CDR3 runs 12 residues. This chain's CDR3 is CASSELAAEEFF. In DNA, the CDR3 is TGTGCCAGCAGTGAGCTTGCCGCAGAGGAGTTCTTC. Complete variable domain (other parts from reference TRBV2 and TRBJ2-1): EPEVTQTPSHQVTQMGQEVILRCVPISNHLYFYWYRQILGQKVEFLVSFYNNEISEKSEIFDDQFSVERPDGSNFTLKIRSTKLEDSAMYFCASSELAAEEFFGPGTRLTVL.

V is TRBV18 and J is TRBJ1-2, with D possibly being TRBD1 (5 bases). The V gene lost 1 base and the J gene lost 3 bases, with 15 bases spanning the gap. The CDR3 covers 16 residues. CDR1 is KGHSH and CDR2 is LQKENI in the germline V gene. The CDR3 coding sequence is TGTGCCAGCTCACCACTGGTAGTCAGGGAGGACTATGGCTACACCTTC. It encodes CASSPLVVREDYGYTF.

The genes are TRBV2 and TRBJ2-7, with TRBD1 as a possible D gene (5 bases). Germline V gives CDR1 SNHLY, CDR2 FYNNEI. With 3 bases removed from V and 3 bases from J, the gap between germline ends came to 9 bases. The CDR3 loop spans 13 amino acids. The CDR3 DNA sequence: TGTGCCAGCAGTGATAGCAGGGTCTACGAGCAGTACTTC. Encoded protein: CASSDSRVYEQYF.

This chain connects TRBV3-1 to TRBJ2-7; 7 nucleotides match TRBD2. CDR1 is LGHDT, CDR2 YNNKEL, per germline (reference sequence). Trimming removed 1 base from V and 0 bases from J; junction bases left unmatched: 3. CDR3 length: 15 amino acids. The CDR3, as DNA: TGTGCCAGCAGCCAAGTTTCTAGCGGCTCCTACGAGCAGTACTTC. Its protein product is CASSQVSSGSYEQYF.

As to this clonotype: No conserved phenylalanine or tryptophan is present at the end of the CDR3, so a read error is the likely explanation. CDR3 region: CASRRQRGLSYRSGNTIYS. Written as DNA, the CDR3 is TGTGCCAGCAGAAGGCAGAGGGGGCTCTCATACCGCTCTGGAAACACCATATATTCT. This chain connects TRBV2 to TRBJ1-3; TRBD1 agrees at 7 bases. There are 19 residues in the CDR3. Germline loops: CDR1 SNHLY, CDR2 FYNNEI. V was clipped by 6 bases and J by 0 bases; unmatched bases: 17.

V and J are TRBV20-1 and TRBJ2-1; 16 bases line up with TRBD2. From germline, CDR1 is DFQATT and CDR2 SNEGSKA (reference sequence). J gave up 5 bases and V 0 bases, and 13 bases lay outside the gene matches. CDR3 length: 20 amino acids. The CDR3 DNA reads as TGCAGTGCTAGAGACCGAACCGGGACTAGCGGGAGGGCCGAGGACAATGAGCAGTTCTTC. Protein sequence: CSARDRTGTSGRAEDNEQFF.

The V gene is TRBV10-1, the J gene TRBJ2-7; 7 nucleotides align to TRBD1. The CDR3 has 14 residues. CDR1 and CDR2 from the germline V gene are WNHNN and SYGVQD (reference sequence). V lost 2 bases and J lost 7; bases outside the gene matches: 8. CDR3 protein: CASSEATGLVEQYF. The CDR3 nucleotides are TGCGCCAGCAGTGAGGCGACAGGGTTAGTTGAGCAGTACTTC.

This clonotype was seen a single time. The rearrangement uses TRBV19 and TRBJ1-1, with D uncertain. V shed 5 bases and J shed 12 bases, with 13 bases lying between them. Germline V gene sequence: CDR1 LNHDA, CDR2 SQIVND (reference sequence). The CDR3 totals 11 residues. This CDR3 reads CASSFTTSSFF. The CDR3 region has the DNA TGTGCCAGTAGTTTCACCACTAGTTCTTTCTTT. The complete variable domain, with remaining parts taken from reference TRBV19 and TRBJ1-1, reads DGGITQSPKYLFRKEGQNVTLSCEQNLNHDAMYWYRQDPGQGLRLIYYSQIVNDFQKGDIAEGYSVSREKKESFPLTVTSAQKNPTAFYLCASSFTTSSFFGQGTRLTVV.

This clonotype showed up many times. The chain is built from TRBV9 and TRBJ2-2; no firm D call. The CDR3 consists of 16 residues. Germline loops: CDR1 SGDLS, CDR2 YYNGEE. Trimming removed 0 bases at V and 2 bases at J, with 11 bases between. CDR3 region: CASSVEGQRNTGELFF. The CDR3 DNA sequence: TGTGCCAGCAGCGTAGAAGGGCAGCGTAACACCGGGGAGCTGTTTTTT.

This clonotype has at least ten counts. The genes are TRBV19 and TRBJ2-7; no clear D. Trimming pared 5 bases from V and 3 bases from J, leaving 5 bases between. CDR1 LNHDA and CDR2 SQIVND come from the germline V gene (reference sequence). CDR3 length: 11 residues. CDR3 nucleotide sequence: TGTGCCAGTAGTTACGGCTACGAGCAGTACTTC. Amino acids: CASSYGYEQYF.

Ten or more counts support this clonotype. This chain joins TRBV6-1 and TRBJ1-6; maybe TRBD1 (6 bases). This CDR3 is built from 13 residues. In germline, CDR1 is MNHNS, CDR2 SASEGT. V lost 9 bases, J lost 10 bases, and 16 bases lay in between. CDR3: CASTGNPNSPLHF. The CDR3 region has the DNA TGTGCCAGTACAGGGAACCCAAACTCACCCCTCCACTTT.

The CDR3 nucleotides are TGCAGCGCCCGACGGGGGGAGGACTATGGCTACACCTTC. Residues: CSARRGEDYGYTF. This chain uses TRBV29-1 with TRBJ1-2, with D maybe TRBD1 (5 bases). The CDR3 totals 13 residues. Germline V gene lookup returns CDR1 SQVTM and CDR2 ANQGSEA. V lost 7 bases and J lost 3, with 15 bases in between.